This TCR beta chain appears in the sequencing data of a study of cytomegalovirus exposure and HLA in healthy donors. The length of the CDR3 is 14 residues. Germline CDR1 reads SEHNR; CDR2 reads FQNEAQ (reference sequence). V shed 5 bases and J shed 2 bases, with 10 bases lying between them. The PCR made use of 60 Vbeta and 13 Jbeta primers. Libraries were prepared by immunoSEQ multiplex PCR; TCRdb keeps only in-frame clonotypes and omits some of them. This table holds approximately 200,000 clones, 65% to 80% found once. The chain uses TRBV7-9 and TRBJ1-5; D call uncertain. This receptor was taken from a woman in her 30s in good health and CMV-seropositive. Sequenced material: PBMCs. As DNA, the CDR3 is TGTGCCAGCAGCGGGAGGGATGGCAATCAGCCCCAGCATTTT. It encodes CASSGRDGNQPQHF. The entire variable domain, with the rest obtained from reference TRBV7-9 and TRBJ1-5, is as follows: DTGVSQNPRHKITKRGQNVTFRCDPISEHNRLYWYRQTLGQGPEFLTYFQNEAQLEKSRLLSDRFSAERPKGSFSTLEIQRTEQGDSAMYLCASSGRDGNQPQHFGDGTRLSIL.